This entry describes one T cell receptor (beta chain). Its antigen is as yet unknown. The data were obtained in a study of T cell responses to AZD1222 COVID-19 vaccine. The protocol was immunoSEQ multiplex PCR, while the TCRdb copy is restricted to in-frame clones and leaves out a portion. In the table there are 98,000 or so clones, approximately 93% of which are singletons. The study, taken as a whole, reports: Only six AZD1222 recipients tested seropositive at baseline. Donors were chiefly white British, with a greater number of females, and clonal diversity was perhaps underestimated. Increased Spike-specific TCR breadth and depth were observed after two AZD1222 doses. Along spike, vaccine-associated CD4 TCRs were found throughout, with dominance at 160-218 and 743-854.

This CDR3 has 18 amino acids. V dropped 3 bases and J dropped 2; count of bases not matched to a gene: 7. Germline CDR1 reads KGHSH; CDR2 reads LQKENI. This rearrangement joins TRBV18 to TRBJ2-5, with TRBD2 matching 15 bases. The clonotype originates from an adult in good health. The material sequenced was peripheral blood, taken on day 0 of AZD1222 vaccination. The CDR3 reads CASSPRTSGRARQETQYF. As DNA, the CDR3 is TGTGCCAGCTCACCGAGGACTAGCGGGAGGGCCCGTCAAGAGACCCAGTACTTC.